The source of this T cell receptor (beta chain) is a study of blood T cell repertoires in COVID-19 (TCRdb year 2020). About the study as a whole: Samples from collaborators originated in the United States, Italy and Spain and spanned both the acute and convalescent phases of COVID-19. Where available, HLA class I and class II types were taken from metadata supplied by the sample provider and were not determined by assay-based typing. The repertoires were released in a freely available public database intended as a resource for research on the immune response to SARS-CoV-2. The sample metadata nearly always contained a de-identified subject ID, COVID-19 status, age in years and sex. Samples were obtained from the ongoing ImmuneRACE study (first 160 participants) and from over 1,000 subjects provided by 6 global collaborators. The material from the prospective study consisted of cDNA or gDNA derived from T cells, B-cell-depleted T cells, or PBMCs. Subjects who had been exposed to COVID-19, were actively infected with it, or had recovered from it provided the deeply sampled blood TCRbeta repertoires that made up the dataset. Results the study describes overall, beyond this receptor: Clinical and demographic metadata were provided uncurated, with the amount varying by source and participant.

Notes on this clone: Its specific antigen is unknown. One base away there is no much larger clone; base qualities are not given.

Collaborating institutions collected whole blood in K2EDTA tubes following their own protocols. For TCRbeta analysis, collaborators shipped samples in one of three forms: frozen whole blood, isolated PBMCs, or DNA extracted from either of those sample types. TCRbeta CDR3 regions were amplified from genomic DNA using the immunoSEQ Assay, a bias-controlled multiplex PCR. Processing in the source paper ran as follows. The number of nucleated cells in each sample was estimated from the amplification of reference gene primers within the assay. Sequence reads were collapsed and filtered to measure the absolute abundance of every unique TCRbeta CDR3 rearrangement. For each sample, productive Simpson clonality was calculated by taking the square root of Simpson's diversity index across productive rearrangements. Sourced from immuneACCESS, this table was stored by TCRdb with only in-frame sequences that have V and J called. A share of the clones is absent; for the studies checked, an unresolved V gene accounts for under half, and the remainder has no known explanation. Clonal size and the V and J genes are those of that table, whereas D and trimming came from the DNA. The sample yields about 190,000 clones; around 80% were counted once. The ten largest clones add up to 14% of the sample.

Relative to germline, V is missing 6 bases and J is missing 3 bases, with 6 bases of the junction outside any gene match. Per the germline V gene, MNHEY is the CDR1 and SVGAGI is the CDR2. The CDR3 runs 14 residues from the cysteine to the phenylalanine. Only CDR3 DNA remains: 42 bases, in frame from the first base. The source material was peripheral blood. The sequence derives from a man aged 25 to 45 with active or convalescent COVID-19. The chain uses TRBV6-5 and TRBJ1-2; 8 junctional bases match TRBD1. The DNA reads TGTGCCAGCAGACTCCAGGGGGCGCACTATGGCTACACCTTC. Its amino acids are CASRLQGAHYGYTF.